This TCR beta chain comes out of a study of CD8+ T cells in alopecia areata. In the study overall: People stayed on tofacitinib for 6 to 18 months, then stopped the drug for 6 months.

With respect to this clone: The antigen is not known.

A FACSAria was used to sort CD4+ and CD8+ T cells. These cells came from PBMCs. cDNA serving as the sequencing template came from extracted, reverse transcribed RNA. Assay: immunoSEQ multiplex PCR; the TCRdb copy retains only in-frame clones and omits some. Here the sample spans 120,000 to 150,000 clones, about 90% being singletons. Overall study results and limits: Lesional scalp exceeded normal scalp in clonality, especially in alopecia totalis/universalis.

The V end was cut by 2 bases, the J end by 2 bases, with 9 bases between. This CDR3 region has 14 residues. Germline CDR1 and CDR2: ENHRY and SYGVKD. This chain links TRBV10-3 with TRBJ2-5; D is uncertain. Sequences were derived from CD8+ T cells sorted from blood, sampled at week 0. The sequence was obtained from a human donor with alopecia areata. CDR3 nucleotides: TGTGCCATCAGTGAGAACAGCGATCAAGAGACCCAGTACTTC. Amino acids: CAISENSDQETQYF.